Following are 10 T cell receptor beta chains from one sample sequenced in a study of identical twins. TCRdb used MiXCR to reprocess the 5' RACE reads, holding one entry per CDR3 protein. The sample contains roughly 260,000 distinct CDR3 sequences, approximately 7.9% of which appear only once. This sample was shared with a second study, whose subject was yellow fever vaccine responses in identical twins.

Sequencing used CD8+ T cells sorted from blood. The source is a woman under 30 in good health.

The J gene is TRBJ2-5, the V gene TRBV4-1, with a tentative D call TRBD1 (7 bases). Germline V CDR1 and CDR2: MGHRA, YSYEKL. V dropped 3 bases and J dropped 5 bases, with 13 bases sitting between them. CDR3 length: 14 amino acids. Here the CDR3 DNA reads TGCGCCAGCAGCCACCCATCAGGGGGGGAGACCCAGTACTTC. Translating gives CASSHPSGGETQYF.

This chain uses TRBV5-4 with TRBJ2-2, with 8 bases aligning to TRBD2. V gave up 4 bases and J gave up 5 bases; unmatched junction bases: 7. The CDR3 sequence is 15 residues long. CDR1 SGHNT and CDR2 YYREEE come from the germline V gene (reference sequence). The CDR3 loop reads CASSAPGGSTGELFF. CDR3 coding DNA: TGTGCCAGCAGCGCCCCGGGGGGGTCGACCGGGGAGCTGTTTTTT.

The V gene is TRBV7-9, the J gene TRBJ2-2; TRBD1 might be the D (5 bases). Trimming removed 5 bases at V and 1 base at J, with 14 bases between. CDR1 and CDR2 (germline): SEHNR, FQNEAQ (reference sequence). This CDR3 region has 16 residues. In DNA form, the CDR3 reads TGTGCCAGCAGCCCCGCCTGGGGCAGGAACACCGGGGAGCTGTTTTTT. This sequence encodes CASSPAWGRNTGELFF.

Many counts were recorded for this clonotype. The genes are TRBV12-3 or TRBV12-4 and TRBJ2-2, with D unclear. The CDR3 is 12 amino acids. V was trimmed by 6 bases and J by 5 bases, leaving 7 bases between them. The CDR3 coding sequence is TGTGCCAGCAGATCAACTACCGGGGAGCTGTTTTTT. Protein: CASRSTTGELFF.

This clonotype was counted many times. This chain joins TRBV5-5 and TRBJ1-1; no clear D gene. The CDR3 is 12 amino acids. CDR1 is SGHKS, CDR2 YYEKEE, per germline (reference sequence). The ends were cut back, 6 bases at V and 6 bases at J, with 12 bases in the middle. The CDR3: CASNLGGAEAFF. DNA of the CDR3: TGTGCCAGCAATCTCGGTGGGGCTGAAGCTTTCTTT.

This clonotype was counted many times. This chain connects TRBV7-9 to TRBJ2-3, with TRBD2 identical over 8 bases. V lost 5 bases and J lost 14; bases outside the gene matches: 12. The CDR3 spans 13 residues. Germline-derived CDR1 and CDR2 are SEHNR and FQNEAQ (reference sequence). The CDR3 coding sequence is TGTGCCAGCAGCCCTTCGACTAGCGCCTATCGGTATTTT. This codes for CASSPSTSAYRYF. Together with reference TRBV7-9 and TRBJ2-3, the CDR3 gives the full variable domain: DTGVSQNPRHKITKRGQNVTFRCDPISEHNRLYWYRQTLGQGPEFLTYFQNEAQLEKSRLLSDRFSAERPKGSFSTLEIQRTEQGDSAMYLCASSPSTSAYRYFGPGTRLTVL.

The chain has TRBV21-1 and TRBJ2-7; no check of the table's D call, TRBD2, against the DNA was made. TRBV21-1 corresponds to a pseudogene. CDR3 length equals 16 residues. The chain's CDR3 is CASSKVGGLSPYEQYF. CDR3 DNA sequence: TGTGCCAGCAGCAAAGTTGGGGGACTCTCCCCCTACGAGCAGTACTTC.

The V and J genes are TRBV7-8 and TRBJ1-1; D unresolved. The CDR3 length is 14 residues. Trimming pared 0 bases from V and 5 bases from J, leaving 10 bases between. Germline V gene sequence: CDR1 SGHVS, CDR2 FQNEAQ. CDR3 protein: CASSLATGETEAFF. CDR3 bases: TGTGCCAGCAGCTTAGCGACCGGGGAAACTGAAGCTTTCTTT.

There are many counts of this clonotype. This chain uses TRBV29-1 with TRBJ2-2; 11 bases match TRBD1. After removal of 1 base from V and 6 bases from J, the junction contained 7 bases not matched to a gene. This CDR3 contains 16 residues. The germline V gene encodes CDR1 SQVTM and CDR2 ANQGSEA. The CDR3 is CSVEASGDRGAGELFF. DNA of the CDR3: TGCAGCGTTGAAGCCTCAGGGGACAGGGGGGCCGGGGAGCTGTTTTTT.

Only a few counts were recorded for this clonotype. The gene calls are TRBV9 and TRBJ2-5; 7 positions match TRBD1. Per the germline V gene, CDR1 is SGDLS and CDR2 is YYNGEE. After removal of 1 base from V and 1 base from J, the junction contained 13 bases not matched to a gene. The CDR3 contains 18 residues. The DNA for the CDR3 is TGTGCCAGCAGCGTATTTGGGGGACAGCTGGCTTTCCAAGAGACCCAGTACTTC. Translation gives CASSVFGGQLAFQETQYF.